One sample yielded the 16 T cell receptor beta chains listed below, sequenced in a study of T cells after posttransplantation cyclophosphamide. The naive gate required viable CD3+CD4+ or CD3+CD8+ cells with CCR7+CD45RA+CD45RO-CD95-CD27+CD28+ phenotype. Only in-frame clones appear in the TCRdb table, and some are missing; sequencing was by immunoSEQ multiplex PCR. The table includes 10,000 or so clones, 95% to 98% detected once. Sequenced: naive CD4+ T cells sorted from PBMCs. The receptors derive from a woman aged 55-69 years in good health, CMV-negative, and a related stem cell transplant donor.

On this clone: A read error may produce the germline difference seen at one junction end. CDR3 DNA sequence: TGTGCCAGCAGTACAGCTGGCGGGACCTACGAGCAGCACTTC. Amino acids: CASSTAGGTYEQHF. The rearrangement links TRBV2 to TRBJ2-7, with D possibly matching TRBD2 (6 bases). Germline V gene lookup returns CDR1 SNHLY and CDR2 FYNNEI. The length of the CDR3 is 14 residues. The full variable domain, in which reference TRBV2 and TRBJ2-7 provide the parts outside the CDR3, is EPEVTQTPSHQVTQMGQEVILRCVPISNHLYFYWYRQILGQKVEFLVSFYNNEISEKSEIFDDQFSVERPDGSNFTLKIRSTKLEDSAMYFCASSTAGGTYEQHFGPGTRLTVT.

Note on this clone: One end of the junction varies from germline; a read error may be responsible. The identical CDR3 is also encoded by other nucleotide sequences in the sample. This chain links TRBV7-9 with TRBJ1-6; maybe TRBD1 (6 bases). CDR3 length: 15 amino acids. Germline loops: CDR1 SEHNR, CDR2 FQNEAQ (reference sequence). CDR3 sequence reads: CASLIGAGENSPLHF. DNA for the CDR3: TGTGCCAGCCTTATTGGGGCAGGGGAAAATTCCCCCCTCCACTTT.

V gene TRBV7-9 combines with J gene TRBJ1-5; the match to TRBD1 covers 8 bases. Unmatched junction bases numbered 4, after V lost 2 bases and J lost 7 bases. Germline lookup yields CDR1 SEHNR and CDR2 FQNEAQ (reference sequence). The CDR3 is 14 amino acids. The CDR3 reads CASSLQGAGQPQHF. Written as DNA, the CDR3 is TGTGCCAGCAGCTTACAGGGGGCGGGGCAGCCCCAGCATTTT.

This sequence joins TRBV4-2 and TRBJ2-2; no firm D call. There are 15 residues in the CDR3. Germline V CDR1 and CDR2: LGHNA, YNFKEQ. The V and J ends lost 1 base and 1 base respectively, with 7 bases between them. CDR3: CASSQAPGNTGELFF. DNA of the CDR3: TGTGCCAGCAGCCAAGCCCCAGGGAACACCGGGGAGCTGTTTTTT.

CDR3 protein: CASSSYREGMGQPQHF. Here the CDR3 DNA reads TGTGCCAGCAGTTCATACAGGGAAGGGATGGGTCAGCCCCAGCATTTT. The chain combines TRBV28 with TRBJ1-5, with a tentative D call TRBD1 (6 bases). Per the germline V gene, CDR1 is MDHEN and CDR2 is SYDVKM. This CDR3 is built from 16 residues. With 4 bases removed from V and 6 bases from J, the gap between germline ends came to 19 bases.

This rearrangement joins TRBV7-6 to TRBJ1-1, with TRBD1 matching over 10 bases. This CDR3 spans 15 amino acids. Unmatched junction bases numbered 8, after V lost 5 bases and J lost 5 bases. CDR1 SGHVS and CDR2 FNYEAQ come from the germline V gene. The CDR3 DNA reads TGTGCCAGCAGCCGGGGGACAGGGGAACATACTGAAGCTTTCTTT. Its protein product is CASSRGTGEHTEAFF.

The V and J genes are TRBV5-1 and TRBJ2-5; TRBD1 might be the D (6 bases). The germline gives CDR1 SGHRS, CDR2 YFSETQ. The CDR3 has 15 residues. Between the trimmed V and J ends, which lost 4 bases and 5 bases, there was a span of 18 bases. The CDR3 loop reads CASSLVGADRETQYF. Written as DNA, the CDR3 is TGCGCCAGCAGCCTAGTGGGGGCGGATAGGGAGACCCAGTACTTC.

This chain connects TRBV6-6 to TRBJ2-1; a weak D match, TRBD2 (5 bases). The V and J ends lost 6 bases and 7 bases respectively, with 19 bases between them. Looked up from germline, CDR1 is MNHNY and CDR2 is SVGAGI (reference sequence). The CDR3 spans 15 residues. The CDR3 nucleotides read TGTGCCAGCAGAATCCGGGAACACGTCGGGAATGAGCAGTTCTTC. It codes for CASRIREHVGNEQFF.

CDR3 bases: TGCGCCAGCAGAGCCTGGGGCGACTATAATTCACCCCTCCACTTT. Its translation is CASRAWGDYNSPLHF. The V gene is TRBV5-1, the J gene TRBJ1-6, with D possibly TRBD1 on 5 matching bases. This CDR3 is built from 15 residues. CDR1 is SGHRS, CDR2 YFSETQ, per germline. V gave up 5 bases and J gave up 3 bases, with 12 bases separating them.

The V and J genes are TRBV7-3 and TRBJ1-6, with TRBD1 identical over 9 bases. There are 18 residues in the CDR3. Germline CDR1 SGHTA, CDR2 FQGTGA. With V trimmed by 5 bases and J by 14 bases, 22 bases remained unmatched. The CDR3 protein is CASSLHPKPGQGHESLHF. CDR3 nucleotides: TGTGCCAGCAGCCTCCACCCAAAGCCGGGACAGGGCCATGAATCCCTCCACTTT.

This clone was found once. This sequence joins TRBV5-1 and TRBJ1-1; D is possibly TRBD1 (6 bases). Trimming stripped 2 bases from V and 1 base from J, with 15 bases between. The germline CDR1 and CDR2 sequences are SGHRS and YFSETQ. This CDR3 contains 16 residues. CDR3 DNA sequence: TGCGCCAGCAGCTTCGGTAATCAGGGGAGGAACACTGAAGCTTTCTTT. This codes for CASSFGNQGRNTEAFF.

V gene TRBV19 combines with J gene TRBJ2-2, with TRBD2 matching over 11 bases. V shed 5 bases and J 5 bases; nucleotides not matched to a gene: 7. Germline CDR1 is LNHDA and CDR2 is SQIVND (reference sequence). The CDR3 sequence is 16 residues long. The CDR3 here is CASSPLAGVGTGELFF. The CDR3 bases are TGTGCCAGTAGTCCACTAGCGGGAGTTGGTACCGGGGAGCTGTTTTTT.

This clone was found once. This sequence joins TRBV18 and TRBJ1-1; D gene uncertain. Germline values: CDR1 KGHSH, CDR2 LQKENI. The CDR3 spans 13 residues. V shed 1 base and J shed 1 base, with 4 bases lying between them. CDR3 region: CASSPLRNTEAFF. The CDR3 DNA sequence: TGTGCCAGCTCACCACTGAGGAACACTGAAGCTTTCTTT.

The chain's CDR3 is CASSLGGYDEKLFF. The CDR3 nucleotides are TGTGCCAGCAGTTTAGGCGGATATGACGAAAAACTGTTTTTT. The chain uses TRBV28 and TRBJ1-4, with unresolved D. V was shortened by 2 bases and J by 8 bases, with 12 bases between the two germline ends. CDR1 MDHEN and CDR2 SYDVKM come from the germline V gene. The CDR3 covers 14 residues.

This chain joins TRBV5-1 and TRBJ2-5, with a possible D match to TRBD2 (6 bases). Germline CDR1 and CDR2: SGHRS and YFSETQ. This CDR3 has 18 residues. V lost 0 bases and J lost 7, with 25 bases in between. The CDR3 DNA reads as TGCGCCAGCAGCTTGGCCCCGCAGGGACTGACGATTGGTGGGACCCAGTACTTC. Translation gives CASSLAPQGLTIGGTQYF.

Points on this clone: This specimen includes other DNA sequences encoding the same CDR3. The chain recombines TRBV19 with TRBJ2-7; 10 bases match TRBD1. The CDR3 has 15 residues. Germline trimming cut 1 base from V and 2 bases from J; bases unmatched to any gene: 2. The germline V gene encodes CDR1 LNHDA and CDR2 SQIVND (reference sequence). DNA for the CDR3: TGTGCCAGTAGTATAGTGGGACAGGGGACCTACGAGCAGTACTTC. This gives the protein CASSIVGQGTYEQYF.